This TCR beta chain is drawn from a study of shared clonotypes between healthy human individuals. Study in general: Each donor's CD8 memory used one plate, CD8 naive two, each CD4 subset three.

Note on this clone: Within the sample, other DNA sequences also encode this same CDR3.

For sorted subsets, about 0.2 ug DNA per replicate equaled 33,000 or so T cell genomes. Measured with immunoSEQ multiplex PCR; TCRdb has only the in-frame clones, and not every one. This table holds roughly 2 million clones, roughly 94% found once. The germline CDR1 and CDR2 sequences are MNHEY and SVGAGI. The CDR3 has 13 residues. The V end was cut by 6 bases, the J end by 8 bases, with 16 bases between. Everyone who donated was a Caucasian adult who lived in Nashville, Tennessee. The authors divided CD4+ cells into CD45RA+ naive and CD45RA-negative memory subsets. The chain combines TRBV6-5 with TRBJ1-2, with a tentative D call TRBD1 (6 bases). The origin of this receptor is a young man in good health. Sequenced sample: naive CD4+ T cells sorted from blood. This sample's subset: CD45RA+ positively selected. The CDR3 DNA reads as TGTGCCAGCAGCTACACAGGGCTTGGAGGCTACACCTTC. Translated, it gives CASSYTGLGGYTF.